The next 21 T cell receptor beta chains were all read from a single sample in a study of OX40 agonist ivuxolimab in advanced cancers. Measured with immunoSEQ multiplex PCR; TCRdb has only the in-frame clones, and not every one. The sample has tens of thousands of clones; 90% to 95% are singletons. The specimen comprised CD4+ or CD8+ T cells sorted from blood, sampled in a trial of the OX40 agonist ivuxolimab. The receptor source for this set is an adult with an advanced solid tumor such as melanoma, head and neck, liver or kidney cancer.

The rearrangement joins TRBV10-3 to TRBJ2-7; the match to TRBD1 covers 8 bases. This CDR3 has 13 amino acids. Germline V gives CDR1 ENHRY, CDR2 SYGVKD. Losses at the gene ends were 4 bases for V and 5 bases for J; bases not matched to a gene: 4. DNA of the CDR3: TGTGCCATCAGTGCCGGACAGGGTAACGAGCAGTACTTC. Amino acids: CAISAGQGNEQYF.

The chain employs TRBV25-1 and TRBJ2-2, with D unclear. Trimming removed 2 bases from V and 2 bases from J, with 9 bases in between. The CDR3 loop spans 15 amino acids. CDR1 and CDR2 (germline): MGHDK, SYGVNS. Here the CDR3 reads CASSEEGINTGELFF. DNA of the CDR3: TGTGCCAGCAGTGAAGAAGGTATCAACACCGGGGAGCTGTTTTTT.

This sequence joins TRBV18 and TRBJ2-5; D ambiguous. Germline-derived CDR1 and CDR2 are KGHSH and LQKENI. The CDR3 loop spans 13 amino acids. Trimming took 2 bases from V and 4 from J, leaving 8 bases between them. Here the CDR3 reads CASSPALGETQYF. CDR3 in DNA: TGTGCCAGCTCACCAGCACTGGGAGAGACCCAGTACTTC.

The chain recombines TRBV19 with TRBJ2-3; 7 bases align to TRBD1. Germline V gene sequence: CDR1 LNHDA, CDR2 SQIVND (reference sequence). The CDR3 is made up of 15 amino acids. V shed 4 bases and J 4 bases; nucleotides not matched to a gene: 8. As DNA, the CDR3 is TGTGCCAGTAGTACCACAGGGGCCCGAGCAGATACGCAGTATTTT. Translated: CASSTTGARADTQYF. Together with reference TRBV19 and TRBJ2-3, the CDR3 gives the full variable domain: DGGITQSPKYLFRKEGQNVTLSCEQNLNHDAMYWYRQDPGQGLRLIYYSQIVNDFQKGDIAEGYSVSREKKESFPLTVTSAQKNPTAFYLCASSTTGARADTQYFGPGTRLTVL.

The V call is TRBV7-2, the J call TRBJ2-5, with D perhaps TRBD2 (5 bases). Germline V gene lookup returns CDR1 SGHTA and CDR2 FQGNSA. Trimming left V 1 base short and J 4 bases short, with 16 bases between. CDR3 size: 16 residues. The chain's CDR3 is CASSLGLAVSGETQYF. DNA for the CDR3: TGTGCCAGCAGCTTAGGCCTAGCCGTTTCGGGAGAGACCCAGTACTTC.

The chain joins TRBV5-8 to TRBJ1-4; D unresolved. CDR1 and CDR2 (germline): SGHTS, YDEGEE. This CDR3 is built from 13 residues. V lost 7 bases and J lost 4, with 11 bases in between. CDR3 sequence reads: CASAGVFNEKLFF. CDR3 in DNA: TGTGCCAGCGCGGGAGTATTTAATGAAAAACTGTTTTTT.

The chain employs TRBV19 and TRBJ1-2, with 9 bases identical to TRBD1. Unmatched junction bases numbered 3, after V lost 5 bases and J lost 2 bases. Per germline, CDR1 LNHDA and CDR2 SQIVND (reference sequence). This CDR3 spans 14 amino acids. The CDR3 region is CASSPGQGNYGYTF. The CDR3 nucleotides read TGTGCCAGTAGTCCGGGACAGGGCAACTATGGCTACACCTTC.

The chain has TRBV10-3 and TRBJ1-1, with D unclear. Between the trimmed V and J ends, which lost 6 bases and 1 base, there was a span of 12 bases. CDR3 length: 14 residues. The germline V gene has CDR1 ENHRY and CDR2 SYGVKD. The CDR3 reads CAIRMDGPNTEAFF. The CDR3 DNA follows: TGTGCCATCAGGATGGACGGGCCGAACACTGAAGCTTTCTTT.

This chain joins TRBV5-5 and TRBJ1-2; 7 bases agree with TRBD1. From germline, CDR1 is SGHKS and CDR2 YYEKEE (reference sequence). With 4 bases clipped from V and 3 bases from J, the junction kept 9 bases outside the gene matches. The CDR3 extends over 15 amino acids. For the CDR3, the DNA is TGTGCCAGCAGCCCCCAAGCCGGGACAGACTATGGCTACACCTTC. Protein sequence: CASSPQAGTDYGYTF.

This chain uses TRBV7-2 with TRBJ2-6; D is tentatively TRBD1 or TRBD2 (6 bases each). CDR1 is SGHTA and CDR2 is FQGNSA in the germline V gene. V dropped 2 bases and J dropped 13 bases, with 18 bases sitting between them. The CDR3 length is 15 residues. The CDR3 DNA reads as TGTGCCAGCAGCTTATCGGGGGAATACAGGGAGGTCCTGACTTTC. It codes for CASSLSGEYREVLTF.

The chain recombines TRBV25-1 with TRBJ1-1; weak D call: TRBD1 (6 bases). CDR1 MGHDK and CDR2 SYGVNS come from the germline V gene. V dropped 6 bases and J dropped 3 bases, with 26 bases sitting between them. The CDR3 consists of 18 residues. The CDR3: CASSATPGVFQGHTEAFF. The CDR3 region has the DNA TGTGCCAGCAGCGCCACCCCAGGGGTCTTCCAAGGTCACACTGAAGCTTTCTTT.

This sequence joins TRBV6-6 and TRBJ2-5; 8 positions match TRBD2. Germline CDR1 MNHNY, CDR2 SVGAGI (reference sequence). CDR3 size: 14 residues. Losses at the gene ends were 3 bases for V and 5 bases for J; bases not matched to a gene: 5. The chain's CDR3 is CASSYLVAGETQYF. CDR3 DNA: TGTGCCAGCAGTTATTTGGTAGCGGGGGAGACCCAGTACTTC.

The chain has TRBV19 and TRBJ2-3; TRBD2 agrees at 16 bases. This CDR3 has 17 amino acids. In germline, CDR1 is LNHDA, CDR2 SQIVND (reference sequence). V was pared by 4 bases and J by 3 bases, with 4 bases of the junction left unmatched. CDR3 amino acids: CASSTSGLAGGTDTQYF. The DNA of the CDR3 is TGTGCCAGTAGTACCTCGGGACTAGCGGGAGGGACAGATACGCAGTATTTT.

This sequence joins TRBV6-5 and TRBJ2-1; D possibly corresponds to TRBD1 (5 bases). V dropped 4 bases and J dropped 6 bases, with 7 bases sitting between them. This CDR3 spans 12 amino acids. Per the germline V gene, CDR1 is MNHEY and CDR2 is SVGAGI. CDR3 protein: CASSSDSNEQFF. For the CDR3, the DNA is TGTGCCAGCAGTTCTGACAGCAATGAGCAGTTCTTC.

The rearrangement links TRBV28 to TRBJ2-1, with D unresolved. The V and J ends lost 5 bases and 9 bases respectively, with 11 bases between them. This CDR3 is built from 12 residues. Germline CDR1 reads MDHEN; CDR2 reads SYDVKM. CDR3 residues: CASSRPPSEQFF. CDR3 bases: TGTGCCAGCAGTCGTCCCCCATCTGAGCAGTTCTTC. The full variable domain, rest sourced from reference TRBV28 and TRBJ2-1, is DVKVTQSSRYLVKRTGEKVFLECVQDMDHENMFWYRQDPGLGLRLIYFSYDVKMKEKGDIPEGYSVSREKKERFSLILESASTNQTSMYLCASSRPPSEQFFGPGTRLTVL.

The genes are TRBV4-1 and TRBJ1-1, with D hard to call. This CDR3 is built from 15 residues. Trimming removed 1 base at V and 4 bases at J, with 13 bases between. Germline CDR1 MGHRA, CDR2 YSYEKL. CDR3 coding DNA: TGCGCCAGCAGCCAAGCGACGGGGTTTGGCACTGAAGCTTTCTTT. Amino acids: CASSQATGFGTEAFF.

V and J are TRBV4-1 and TRBJ1-3; the match to TRBD1 covers 10 bases. Germline-derived CDR1 and CDR2 are MGHRA and YSYEKL. V shed 4 bases, J shed 3 bases, and the junction held 6 bases outside the gene matches. This CDR3 region has 16 residues. The chain's CDR3 is CASSLPGTGVGNTIYF. CDR3 nucleotides: TGCGCCAGCAGCCTGCCCGGGACAGGGGTTGGAAACACCATATATTTT.

The chain joins TRBV29-1 to TRBJ1-2; maybe TRBD1 (6 bases). From germline, CDR1 is SQVTM and CDR2 ANQGSEA. Trimming shortened V by 4 bases and J by 8 bases, and 17 bases separated the two germline ends. The CDR3 loop spans 13 amino acids. The DNA of the CDR3 is TGCAGCGTTGGCCCGTTCGGACAGTCAGGCTACACCTTC. This codes for CSVGPFGQSGYTF.

This clone appeared once. The rearrangement joins TRBV2 to TRBJ2-7, with a possible D match to TRBD1 (6 bases). Deletions cut 5 bases from V and 5 bases from J, with 16 bases between. This CDR3 is 14 amino acids long. CDR1 is SNHLY, CDR2 FYNNEI, per germline. As DNA, the CDR3 is TGTGCCAGCAGTATCGGGACACTATCTAACGAGCAGTACTTC. This sequence encodes CASSIGTLSNEQYF.

This chain links TRBV19 with TRBJ1-5, with a weak D call TRBD1 (5 bases). The germline gives CDR1 LNHDA, CDR2 SQIVND (reference sequence). The CDR3 runs to 16 residues. The V end lost 2 bases, the J end lost 4 bases, and 15 bases lay between the germline ends. CDR3 sequence (DNA): TGTGCCAGTAGTATATTTACAGGTGTGTCAAATCAGCCCCAGCATTTT. This translates into CASSIFTGVSNQPQHF.

The chain has TRBV19 and TRBJ2-7; D is ambiguous. Germline V gene data show CDR1 as LNHDA and CDR2 as SQIVND (reference sequence). The CDR3 is made up of 14 amino acids. Trimming left V 1 base short and J 0 bases short, with 7 bases between. This CDR3 reads CASSIAAGSYEQYF. The CDR3 region has the DNA TGTGCCAGTAGTATAGCGGCAGGCTCCTACGAGCAGTACTTC.